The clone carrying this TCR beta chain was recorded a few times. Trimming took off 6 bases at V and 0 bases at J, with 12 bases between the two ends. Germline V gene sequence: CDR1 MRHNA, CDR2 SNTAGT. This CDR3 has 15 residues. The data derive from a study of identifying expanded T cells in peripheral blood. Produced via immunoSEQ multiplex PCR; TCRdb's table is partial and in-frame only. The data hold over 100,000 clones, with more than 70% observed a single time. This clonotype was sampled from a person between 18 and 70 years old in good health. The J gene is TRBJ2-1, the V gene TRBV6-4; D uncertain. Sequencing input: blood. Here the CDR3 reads CASRPDFSSYNEQFF. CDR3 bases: TGTGCCAGCAGACCAGATTTTTCCTCCTACAATGAGCAGTTCTTC.